These T cell receptor beta chains were read from a single sample in a study of blood T cells in healthy people across ages. TCRdb redid the calling of the 5' RACE reads with MiXCR, one entry per CDR3 protein. The data show under 700,000 distinct CDR3 sequences, with approximately 25% seen just once and around 10% held by the top ten. This sample also belongs to another study, concerning T cells of mothers and their children.

The sample consisted of blood. The receptors here all came from a boy aged 5-17 years in good health. CDR3s include the opening cysteine and the closing phenylalanine or tryptophan. The order of the fields is J gene, clone size, V gene, D gene, CDR3 DNA, CDR3 protein. A D gene is named only where the DNA matches it firmly. Size values are once, few and many counts, or a class for expanded clones, and some rows have none.

J: TRBJ2-1
size: few
V: TRBV6-2/TRBV6-3
D: NA
DNA: TGTGCCAGCAGTTATGCAGGGAGATACAATGAGCAGTTCTTC
CDR3: CASSYAGRYNEQFF

J: TRBJ2-7
size: few
V: TRBV28
D: NA
DNA: TGTGCCAGCAGTTCCGATTGGGAGCAGTACTTC
CDR3: CASSSDWEQYF

J: TRBJ2-6
size: many
V: TRBV6-2/TRBV6-3
D: TRBD2
DNA: TGTGCCAGCAGTTACACGACTAGCGGACCCTCTGGGGCCAACGTCCTGACTTTC
CDR3: CASSYTTSGPSGANVLTF

J: TRBJ2-1
size: once
V: TRBV28
D: NA
DNA: TGTGCCAGCAGTTTAACATACCCGGACTCCTACAATGAGCAGTTCTTC
CDR3: CASSLTYPDSYNEQFF

J: TRBJ1-1
size: few
V: TRBV11-2
D: NA
DNA: TGTGCCAGCAGCTTAGGTACCCACCTGGCTTTCTTT
CDR3: CASSLGTHLAFF

J: TRBJ2-6
size: few
V: TRBV7-3
D: NA
DNA: TGTGCCAGCAGCCCCCTCTCAGTAAGCTCTGGGGCCAACGTCCTGACTTTC
CDR3: CASSPLSVSSGANVLTF

J: TRBJ2-5
size: few
V: TRBV25-1
D: TRBD1
DNA: TGTGCCAGCAGTGAATACGGGACAGGGGAAGAGACCCAGTACTTC
CDR3: CASSEYGTGEETQYF

J: TRBJ1-4
size: few
V: TRBV2
D: TRBD1
DNA: TGTGCCAGCCGGACAGGGGGCCCTAATGAAAAACTGTTTTTT
CDR3: CASRTGGPNEKLFF

J: TRBJ1-6
size: NA
V: TRBV12-3/TRBV12-4
D: NA
DNA: TGTGCCAGCAGTTTTAACCGAGATAATTCACCCCTCCACTTT
CDR3: CASSFNRDNSPLHF

J: TRBJ1-5
size: NA
V: TRBV18
D: NA
DNA: TGTGCCAGCTCCGGGGGAACAGCAGGGAATCAGCCCCAGCATTTT
CDR3: CASSGGTAGNQPQHF

J: TRBJ1-4
size: NA
V: TRBV7-9
D: NA
DNA: TGTGCCAACAGCTGGAGGCATCTAGGGACACCTCAAAATGAAAAACTGTTTTTT
CDR3: CANSWRHLGTPQNEKLFF

J: TRBJ1-3
size: few
V: TRBV2
D: NA
DNA: TGTGCCAGCAGTGGAACCGGAAACACCATATATTTT
CDR3: CASSGTGNTIYF

J: TRBJ2-7
size: NA
V: TRBV28
D: TRBD2
DNA: TGTGCCAGCACGGTAACGGGAGGGCCTCTCGAGCAGTACTTC
CDR3: CASTVTGGPLEQYF